A single TCR beta chain is shown here with its context. As processed by the authors: By means of reference gene primer amplification, nucleated cell counts were estimated. Some clones are missing from TCRdb's copy, which holds only in-frame ones; the method was immunoSEQ multiplex PCR. V, J and clone size are taken as reported in that table, and D and trimming were inferred from the DNA itself. The data show approximately 170,000 clones, with about nine tenths seen just once and 1.1% held by the top ten. This CDR3 contains 15 residues. V dropped 2 bases and J dropped 0 bases, with 8 bases sitting between them. Germline V gives CDR1 SGHNT, CDR2 YENEEA. The data belong to a study of blood T cell repertoires in COVID-19. Overall study: Collection of acute and convalescent COVID-19 samples took place in the United States, Italy and Spain.

Material for sequencing was peripheral blood. V gene TRBV11-3 combines with J gene TRBJ1-3; D is unresolved. The clonotype comes from a man aged 25-45 years with acute or convalescent COVID-19. CDR3 in DNA: TGTGCCAGCAGCTTAAATGGCCTCTCTGGAAACACCATATATTTT. The encoded protein is CASSLNGLSGNTIYF.